These 13 T cell receptor beta chains share one sample of origin, sequenced in a study of Graves' ophthalmopathy and Graves' hyperthyroidism. The authors amplified TCR beta CDR3 regions, and they did so from RNA transcripts for repertoire sequencing. RT-PCR was first run with HTBI primers, then multiplex PCR in a second round. Using its own MiXCR run on the multiplex PCR reads, TCRdb lists one record per CDR3 protein. Among more than 1,000,000 distinct CDR3 sequences listed, less than 45% were seen once. The sequenced material came from peripheral blood or thyroid tissue (not recorded which). Every receptor here comes from an adult man with Graves' hyperthyroidism.

About this clonotype: This may be a read error, as it is one base from a much larger clone. The conserved phenylalanine or tryptophan normally closing the CDR3 is absent here, so this likely arose from a read error. In DNA form, the CDR3 reads TGTGCCAGCAGCAAAACAGGGAGTCGGACTGAAGCTTTCCTT. Its translation: CASSKTGSRTEAFL. The genes are TRBV12-3 or TRBV12-4 and TRBJ1-1; D perhaps matches TRBD1 (6 bases). Trimming removed 6 bases at V and 5 bases at J, with 16 bases between. The CDR3 runs to 14 residues.

As concerns this clonotype: This may arise from a read error, as a much more abundant clone is one base away. The V and J genes are TRBV12-3 or TRBV12-4 and TRBJ2-7, with D unresolved. V was clipped by 8 bases and J by 3 bases, with 14 bases between them. This CDR3 is built from 13 residues. The CDR3 region has the DNA TGTGCCAGCGGGTATACTATCAACTACGAGCAGTACTTC. Translation: CASGYTINYEQYF.

The chain links TRBV29-1 to TRBJ1-1; TRBD1 matches at 10 bases. V dropped 4 bases and J dropped 9; count of bases not matched to a gene: 5. CDR1 and CDR2 (germline): SQVTM, ANQGSEA. The CDR3 runs 12 residues. The CDR3 here is CSVGTGGGKAFF. The CDR3 DNA sequence: TGCAGCGTTGGGACAGGGGGTGGAAAAGCTTTCTTT.

The table lists this clonotype with many counts. The CDR3 sequence: CASSVTGNQPQHF. CDR3 coding DNA: TGTGCCAGCAGCGTTACAGGGAATCAGCCCCAGCATTTT. This chain connects TRBV7-9 to TRBJ1-5; D may be TRBD1 (6 bases). The CDR3 is made up of 13 amino acids. The V gene's germline CDR1 is SEHNR and CDR2 FQNEAQ (reference sequence). The ends were cut back, 5 bases at V and 4 bases at J, with 9 bases in the middle. Full variable domain (rest looked up from reference TRBV7-9 and TRBJ1-5): DTGVSQNPRHKITKRGQNVTFRCDPISEHNRLYWYRQTLGQGPEFLTYFQNEAQLEKSRLLSDRFSAERPKGSFSTLEIQRTEQGDSAMYLCASSVTGNQPQHFGDGTRLSIL.

This chain links TRBV20-1 with TRBJ1-1, with 7 bases matching TRBD1. Germline V CDR1 and CDR2: DFQATT, SNEGSKA (reference sequence). Trimming took 6 bases from V and 0 from J; bases not matched to a gene: 7. The CDR3 extends over 14 amino acids. The DNA of the CDR3 is TGCAGTGCCCAGCCGACAGGGTTGAACACTGAAGCTTTCTTT. Amino acid sequence: CSAQPTGLNTEAFF.

The genes are TRBV9 and TRBJ2-5; TRBD1 matches 9 bases. Germline V gene data show CDR1 as SGDLS and CDR2 as YYNGEE. The CDR3 covers 15 residues. V gave up 3 bases and J gave up 5 bases; unmatched junction bases: 8. This CDR3 is CASSGSGQGSETQYF. DNA of the CDR3: TGTGCCAGCAGCGGGTCTGGACAGGGGTCGGAGACCCAGTACTTC.

The chain employs TRBV6-2 or TRBV6-3 and TRBJ1-2, with unresolved D. CDR1 and CDR2 (germline): MNHEY, SVGEGT. V was clipped by 0 bases and J by 5 bases, with 10 bases between them. This CDR3 is built from 14 residues. DNA of the CDR3: TGTGCCAGCAGTTACTCGGAGGCACTATATGGCTACACCTTC. Translating it yields CASSYSEALYGYTF.

This clonotype was detected many times. This sequence joins TRBV20-1 and TRBJ1-2; the D is unclear. Germline V gene sequence: CDR1 DFQATT, CDR2 SNEGSKA (reference sequence). The V and J ends lost 0 bases and 4 bases respectively, with 15 bases between them. The length of the CDR3 is 15 residues. CDR3 nucleotides: TGCAGTGCTAGAGATTCACGGGCATGGGGCTATGGCTACACCTTC. Protein product: CSARDSRAWGYGYTF.

This clonotype was picked up many times. The chain employs TRBV7-9 and TRBJ2-7, with unresolved D. Germline CDR1 SEHNR, CDR2 FQNEAQ (reference sequence). The CDR3 covers 14 residues. The V gene lost 5 bases and the J gene lost 2 bases, with 13 bases spanning the gap. CDR3 region: CASSTRTAPYEQYF. The CDR3 DNA reads as TGTGCCAGCAGCACCCGGACGGCTCCCTACGAGCAGTACTTC.

This clonotype was seen a few times. V and J are TRBV29-1 and TRBJ1-5; D unclear. The CDR3 is 13 amino acids. Germline CDR1 SQVTM, CDR2 ANQGSEA. V shed 3 bases and J shed 4 bases, with 10 bases lying between them. The CDR3: CSVEAEGNQPQHF. The DNA for the CDR3 is TGCAGCGTTGAGGCAGAGGGAAATCAGCCCCAGCATTTT.

In its sample, this clonotype was seen many times. The CDR3 sequence is CATSEPREDSPLHF. The CDR3 DNA reads as TGTGCCACCAGTGAACCCCGGGAGGATTCACCCCTCCACTTT. The chain recombines TRBV24-1 with TRBJ1-6; D is ambiguous. Germline CDR1 is KGHDR and CDR2 is SFDVKD. This CDR3 is 14 amino acids long. V lost 4 bases to trimming and J lost 8 bases, with 11 bases between them.

This rearrangement joins TRBV7-9 to TRBJ1-6, with D perhaps TRBD1 (6 bases). This CDR3 comprises 19 residues. Trimming stripped 7 bases from V and 0 bases from J, with 22 bases between. Germline V gives CDR1 SEHNR, CDR2 FQNEAQ (reference sequence). Here the CDR3 reads CASTIVRDTLSSYNSPLHF. The CDR3 bases are TGTGCCAGCACCATAGTCCGGGACACCCTGAGCTCCTATAATTCACCCCTCCACTTT.

Notes on this clonotype: An end of the junction does not agree with germline; a read error may underlie this. The chain couples TRBV7-9 to TRBJ1-1; 7 nucleotides agree with TRBD1. Per the germline V gene, CDR1 is SEHNR and CDR2 is FQNEAQ (reference sequence). The CDR3 length is 13 residues. The CDR3 coding sequence is TGCGCCAGCAGCCAAGACCAGGGGGGGGGTGCTTTCTTT. This sequence encodes CASSQDQGGGAFF.